This T cell receptor beta chain stems from a study of CD8 T cells in Susac syndrome. RNA amounts of about 0.5 to 1 ug underwent reverse transcription with random hexamers. Each CDR3 protein is one row after TCRdb ran MiXCR on the immunoSEQ multiplex PCR reads. The sample shows 150,000 or so distinct CDR3 sequences, approximately 95% of them seen only once. The germline V gene has CDR1 SGDLS and CDR2 YYNGEE. Trimming removed 0 bases from V and 2 bases from J, with 17 bases in between. This CDR3 region has 17 residues. Input material: CD4+ T cells from PBMCs. This chain links TRBV9 with TRBJ2-5; TRBD2 is a possible D gene (7 bases). The TCR originated in a human donor with Susac syndrome. In DNA, the CDR3 is TGTGCCAGCAGCGTAGATCCCGTGGGGGGGCAGCAAGAGACCCAGTACTTC. This codes for CASSVDPVGGQQETQYF.